This TCR beta chain is from a study of OX40 agonist ivuxolimab in advanced cancers. The study, taken as a whole, reports: CD4+ and CD8+ blood T cells expanded clonally by week 6 at 0.1 to 3.0 mg/kg.

J lost 2 bases, V lost 5 bases, and 3 bases had no gene match. CDR3 length: 14 residues. Per the germline V gene, CDR1 is SGHRS and CDR2 is YFSETQ. TCRdb's table, derived via immunoSEQ multiplex PCR, lists solely in-frame clones and lacks some. The table lists 65,000 to 95,000 clones, about nine tenths of them singletons. Comment on this clone: The antigen is not known.

The V call is TRBV5-1, the J call TRBJ2-1; 8 nucleotides align to TRBD2. This sequence was found in an adult with an advanced solid tumor such as melanoma, head and neck, liver or kidney cancer. Sample: CD4+ or CD8+ T cells sorted from blood, taken in a trial of the OX40 agonist ivuxolimab. The CDR3 sequence: CASSPAGAYNEQFF. DNA for the CDR3: TGCGCCAGCAGTCCAGCGGGGGCCTACAATGAGCAGTTCTTC.